The 22 T cell receptor beta chains reported below all come from one sample, sequenced in a study of blood T cell repertoires in COVID-19 (dated by TCRdb to the early 2020s). Receptor libraries were prepared by the immunoSEQ multiplex PCR assay. The table was pulled from immuneACCESS by TCRdb, which kept in-frame rearrangements only. Such tables lose some clones; where checked, under half of the loss comes from unresolved V genes, and the rest has no known cause. The sample contains 65,000 to 80,000 clones, roughly 85% of them found a single time. Approximately 1.9% of the sample is taken by the ten largest. The sample consisted of peripheral blood. These receptors all stem from a man aged 25-45 years with acute or convalescent COVID-19.

The rearrangement links TRBV29-1 to TRBJ1-2, with D hard to call. The V end lost 7 bases, the J end lost 4 bases, and 13 bases lay between the germline ends. The CDR3 has 12 amino acids. Germline CDR1 is SQVTM and CDR2 is ANQGSEA. CDR3 sequence reads: CSASVESYGYTF. CDR3 DNA: TGCAGCGCGTCGGTAGAAAGCTATGGCTACACCTTC.

This rearrangement joins TRBV2 to TRBJ1-6, with 7 nucleotides matching TRBD1. The CDR3 has 16 residues. Trimming took 3 bases from V and 6 from J; bases not matched to a gene: 8. Looked up from germline, CDR1 is SNHLY and CDR2 is FYNNEI. The CDR3 here is CASSEDRGRGNSPLHF. The CDR3 DNA reads as TGTGCCAGCAGTGAGGATAGGGGGCGCGGTAATTCACCCCTCCACTTT.

V gene TRBV9 combines with J gene TRBJ2-3, with a weak D call TRBD1 (6 bases). The CDR3 has 18 residues. Trimming cost V 0 bases and J 2 bases, with 19 bases left between them. CDR1 and CDR2 (germline): SGDLS, YYNGEE. CDR3 protein: CASSVGRIGQGNTDTQYF. DNA of the CDR3: TGTGCCAGCAGCGTAGGACGGATAGGTCAGGGGAACACAGATACGCAGTATTTT.

This chain joins TRBV5-1 and TRBJ1-2; 7 bases are shared with TRBD1. The trim removed 0 bases at V and 5 bases at J, leaving 4 bases unmatched. Germline V lookup: CDR1 SGHRS, CDR2 YFSETQ. This CDR3 comprises 14 residues. CDR3 sequence: CASSLVRDSYGYTF. CDR3 coding DNA: TGCGCCAGCAGCTTGGTACGGGACAGTTATGGCTACACCTTC.

This clone is a singleton in its sample. The genes are TRBV7-2 and TRBJ2-5; D not certain. V gave up 2 bases and J gave up 0 bases, with 10 bases separating them. The CDR3 contains 15 residues. Germline values: CDR1 SGHTA, CDR2 FQGNSA. As DNA, the CDR3 is TGTGCCAGCAGCTTAAATGGGCGCAACCAAGAGACCCAGTACTTC. This sequence encodes CASSLNGRNQETQYF.

This chain uses TRBV5-1 with TRBJ2-3, with 9 nucleotides matching TRBD1. The V gene's germline CDR1 is SGHRS and CDR2 YFSETQ. The CDR3 sequence is 16 residues long. The ends lost 4 bases at V and 5 bases at J; junction bases unmatched: 11. CDR3: CASSKQPGQGEDTQYF. The CDR3 DNA follows: TGCGCCAGCAGCAAGCAACCGGGACAGGGAGAAGATACGCAGTATTTT. The full variable domain, its missing parts supplied by reference TRBV5-1 and TRBJ2-3, is KAGVTQTPRYLIKTRGQQVTLSCSPISGHRSVSWYQQTPGQGLQFLFEYFSETQRNKGNFPGRFSGRQFSNSRSEMNVSTLELGDSALYLCASSKQPGQGEDTQYFGPGTRLTVL.

The chain employs TRBV6-2 or TRBV6-3 and TRBJ2-3; 8 nucleotides align to TRBD2. Germline V lookup: CDR1 MNHEY, CDR2 SVGEGT. CDR3 length: 17 residues. Trimming removed 1 base from V and 4 bases from J; junction bases left unmatched: 10. CDR3 bases: TGTGCCAGCAGTTACTATGGACTAGCTCAGGCATCAGATACGCAGTATTTT. The encoded protein is CASSYYGLAQASDTQYF.

The chain couples TRBV5-4 to TRBJ1-1; 7 bases agree with TRBD1. Germline CDR1 SGHNT, CDR2 YYREEE (reference sequence). V dropped 3 bases and J dropped 2; count of bases not matched to a gene: 4. The CDR3 covers 14 residues. The CDR3: CASSSDRENTEAFF. The CDR3 DNA sequence: TGTGCCAGCAGCTCAGACAGGGAAAACACTGAAGCTTTCTTT.

The genes are TRBV6-2 or TRBV6-3 and TRBJ2-1; 10 nucleotides agree with TRBD2. V shed 2 bases, J shed 5 bases, and the junction held 15 bases outside the gene matches. Germline lookup yields CDR1 MNHEY and CDR2 SVGEGT. This CDR3 is 19 amino acids long. Here the CDR3 DNA reads TGTGCCAGCAGTTACGAGCGGGAGGGCCTTTTAATTCCAAACAATGAGCAGTTCTTC. Its protein product is CASSYEREGLLIPNNEQFF.

This clone has only one observation. The chain's CDR3 is CASSLRDRDSPLHF. The CDR3 nucleotides are TGTGCCAGCAGCTTACGGGACAGGGACTCACCCCTCCACTTT. V is TRBV7-3 and J is TRBJ1-6; the match to TRBD1 covers 9 bases. The junction had 3 bases not matched to a gene; V was cut back by 2 bases and J by 10 bases. CDR3 length: 14 amino acids. Germline CDR1 reads SGHTA; CDR2 reads FQGTGA.

In this sample, this clone turned up once. This chain uses TRBV6-5 with TRBJ1-2, with no clear D. Trimming stripped 6 bases from V and 4 bases from J, with 6 bases between. The length of the CDR3 is 11 residues. CDR1 is MNHEY and CDR2 is SVGAGI in the germline V gene. Written as DNA, the CDR3 is TGTGCCAGCAGAAGAGGCTATGGCTACACCTTC. This sequence encodes CASRRGYGYTF.

The chain carries TRBV6-2 or TRBV6-3 and TRBJ1-2, with TRBD1 identical over 8 bases. Germline-derived CDR1 and CDR2 are MNHEY and SVGEGT. V dropped 3 bases and J dropped 6; count of bases not matched to a gene: 12. This CDR3 is 16 amino acids long. The CDR3 nucleotides are TGTGCCAGCAGTTATTATCCGGACAGGGATGTGAATGGCTACACCTTC. Translation gives CASSYYPDRDVNGYTF.

This chain uses TRBV24-1 with TRBJ2-1, with no clear D. Germline V gives CDR1 KGHDR, CDR2 SFDVKD. Trimming shortened V by 4 bases and J by 0 bases, and 9 bases separated the two germline ends. The CDR3 is 15 residues long. The CDR3, as DNA: TGTGCCACCAGTGACCCGATTAGCTCCTACAATGAGCAGTTCTTC. Protein: CATSDPISSYNEQFF.

This clone came up a few times. The chain joins TRBV4-2 to TRBJ2-1, with D possibly being TRBD2 (6 bases). Germline assignment: CDR1 LGHNA and CDR2 YNFKEQ. The V gene lost 3 bases and the J gene lost 4 bases, with 10 bases spanning the gap. The CDR3 sequence is 14 residues long. The CDR3 nucleotides read TGTGCCAGCAGCCAGGGACTTAGTTACAATGAGCAGTTCTTC. Residues: CASSQGLSYNEQFF.

V usage is TRBV3-1 (or the pseudogene TRBV3-2) and J usage is TRBJ1-3, with a possible D match to TRBD1 (6 bases). CDR3 length: 15 amino acids. Germline V gene lookup returns CDR1 LGHDT and CDR2 YNNKEL (reference sequence). The V end lost 6 bases, the J end lost 0 bases, and 12 bases lay between the germline ends. CDR3 residues: CASSSDRVSGNTIYF. The DNA of the CDR3 is TGTGCCAGCAGTTCGGACAGAGTCTCTGGAAACACCATATATTTT.

The chain combines TRBV6-2 or TRBV6-3 with TRBJ2-1; 16 bases line up with TRBD2. CDR1 is MNHEY and CDR2 is SVGEGT in the germline V gene. The CDR3 sequence is 17 residues long. Trimming at V came to 5 bases and at J to 15 bases, leaving 16 bases not matched to a gene. CDR3 bases: TGTGCCAGCAGTCCCAGCGGGACTAGCGGGAGGGCCGGGTCGCCGTTCTTC. It specifies CASSPSGTSGRAGSPFF.

The chain combines TRBV19 with TRBJ2-4, with 7 bases that match TRBD1. This CDR3 is built from 14 residues. V was pared by 7 bases and J by 0 bases, with 3 bases of the junction left unmatched. The V gene's germline CDR1 is LNHDA and CDR2 SQIVND (reference sequence). CDR3 nucleotides: TGTGCCAGTAAGGGACAGCTAGCCAAAAACATTCAGTACTTC. As protein: CASKGQLAKNIQYF.

V is TRBV27 and J is TRBJ2-3, with 9 bases that match TRBD2. The CDR3 is 19 residues long. After removal of 3 bases from V and 3 bases from J, the junction contained 16 bases not matched to a gene. Germline CDR1 MNHEY, CDR2 SMNVEV (reference sequence). This chain's CDR3 is CASSFYSGRPTGETDTQYF. Here the CDR3 DNA reads TGTGCCAGCAGTTTCTATAGCGGGAGACCCACAGGGGAGACAGATACGCAGTATTTT.

The rearrangement links TRBV9 to TRBJ2-5, with TRBD2 matching over 8 bases. CDR1 and CDR2 from the germline V gene are SGDLS and YYNGEE. J was trimmed by 2 bases and V by 0 bases; bases with no gene match: 18. This CDR3 comprises 20 residues. The CDR3 is CASSVAPAAGAGGMQETQYF. CDR3 coding DNA: TGTGCCAGCAGCGTAGCTCCCGCGGCGGGGGCGGGAGGAATGCAAGAGACCCAGTACTTC.

J is TRBJ1-1 and V is TRBV5-4, with 7 bases aligning to TRBD1. Germline V CDR1 and CDR2: SGHNT, YYREEE (reference sequence). The V segment lost 4 bases and the J segment 4 bases; nucleotides outside the gene matches: 10. The CDR3 covers 15 residues. CDR3 sequence (DNA): TGTGCCAGCAGCGTTGAAAACAGGGGAGGCACTGAAGCTTTCTTT. It encodes CASSVENRGGTEAFF.

This clone was detected a few times. The chain has TRBV27 and TRBJ2-3; 11 bases are shared with TRBD1. With V trimmed by 3 bases and J by 4 bases, 3 bases remained unmatched. The germline V gene has CDR1 MNHEY and CDR2 SMNVEV (reference sequence). This CDR3 region has 15 residues. The CDR3 nucleotides read TGTGCCAGCAGTTTCCCGGGACAGGGGGCAGATACGCAGTATTTT. Residues: CASSFPGQGADTQYF.

The rearrangement uses TRBV3-1 (or the pseudogene TRBV3-2) and TRBJ2-1, with no clear D. This CDR3 region has 13 residues. CDR1 LGHDT and CDR2 YNNKEL come from the germline V gene (reference sequence). The V end was cut by 1 base, the J end by 2 bases, with 3 bases between. CDR3 nucleotide sequence: TGTGCCAGCAGCCAAGCTACCTACAATGAGCAGTTCTTC. This sequence encodes CASSQATYNEQFF.